The source of this TCR beta chain is a study of shared clonotypes between healthy human individuals (dated by TCRdb to between 2020 and 2021). With regard to the full study: The cohort included three men and two women between 18 and 49 years of age. Per donor, three plates each were used for CD4 naive and CD4 memory, two for CD8 naive, and one for CD8 memory. To increase sequencing depth and limit assay-specific biases, different laboratories used diverse techniques to prepare libraries and sequence TCR repertoires. Blood TCR repertoires of about 5 healthy adults were deeply sequenced to estimate repertoire size and the extent of clonotype sharing between individuals. Leukapheresis yielded between about 0.85 and 10 billion PBMCs per donor. What the authors observed across the whole study: Sharing across a few donors was observed for 4.5% to 6.5% of naive CD4, less than 4% of naive CD8, 2.3% of memory CD4, and roughly 0.4% of memory CD8 clonotypes. Clonotypes shared by all four sorted-subset donors showed higher generation probabilities than non-shared clonotypes. The small number of donors limited the genetic and exposure-history diversity represented. Larger estimated clonotype richness was generally found for naive subsets than for memory subsets. Pairwise subsampling led to the expectation that sequencing depth would affect the degree of clonotype sharing among donors. Sampling was limited to blood, and TCR repertoires in tissue likely differ from TCR repertoires in blood. Rarefaction of sorted-subset datasets indicated incomplete sequencing despite the large sequencing depth.

Healthy HIV-negative adults with no recently reported acute infections or vaccinations were included as donors. Every donor was a Caucasian adult residing in Nashville, Tennessee, USA. CD4+ T cells were enriched by magnetic negative selection; naive cells were then positively selected on CD45RA, and the negative fraction formed the memory subset. After blood collection by leukapheresis, PBMCs were isolated using Ficoll-Histopaque density gradient centrifugation and then cryopreserved in the vapor phase of liquid nitrogen. Analytical flow cytometry was used to check the purity and quantity of every magnetically sorted T cell population. Genomic DNA was isolated from each sorted fraction and quantified by UV absorbance on a Nanodrop 2000c. V and J lose 3 bases and 4 bases, and a span of 15 bases separates them. From the germline V gene, CDR1 is MDHEN and CDR2 is SYDVKM. From its cysteine to its phenylalanine, the CDR3 spans 15 amino acids. Just the 45-base CDR3 DNA is kept, in frame starting at base 1.

About this clone: The clone's antigen remains unknown. Base-call qualities are not available, and no considerably larger clone is one nucleotide away.

Using the deep immunoSEQ assay, TCR CDR3 regions were amplified from genomic DNA by multiplex PCR. Extracted genomic DNA from each cell subset was spread evenly across all wells of several immunoSEQ 96-well plates, with each plate serving as a replicate. For sorted subsets, about 200 ng genomic DNA, equal to tens of thousands of T cell genomes, was loaded into each replicate PCR. Purified libraries were measured with a Qubit 3.0 fluorometer, size-checked on a Bioanalyzer 2100, and measured again with the KAPA Library Quantification kit. Every immunoSEQ 96-well plate was sequenced on a separate single-read 150-cycle Illumina NextSeq 550 flow cell. The paper's processing steps were these. The immunoSEQ output contained only junctional sequences without quality scores, so filtering could not match that applied to full-length reads. To assign V/J genes and CDR3, sequences were annotated using PyIR, a Python wrapper for IgBLAST v1.9, with IMGT germline references. Reads were filtered out if the reads had weak V/J assignments (E-value above 1e-6), no CDR3, stop codons, out-of-frame junctions, or ambiguous translated residues. V3J clonotypes were defined as sequences sharing an identical inferred V gene, J gene, and CDR3 amino acid sequence. To compute the percentage overlap between repertoires, the number of shared unique clonotypes was divided by the size of the smaller repertoire. Richness of each repertoire was evaluated using RTK rarefaction, the Chao1 estimator, and Recon v2.1 estimates of unobserved clonotypes. OLGA was used to compute generation probabilities for all TCRbeta clonotypes that the gDNA method yielded from four donors. TCRdb limited this immuneACCESS table to in-frame rearrangements with V and J called. A share of clones is missing; checked studies link under half to unresolved V genes, and the rest is unexplained. That table is the source of V, J and clone size, and D and trimming were worked out from the DNA. For this sample there are over a million clones; around 78% appear just once. Together, the top ten hold roughly 0.65% of the sample.

This TCR derives from a man aged 18 to 29 in good health. Some clones in this sample may be carry-over from other donors' samples. This sequence uses TRBV28 and TRBJ1-1; no D gene can be assigned with confidence. Sequenced sample: memory CD4+ T cells from PBMCs. The intended sense of this specimen's cell subset or site label: CD45RA-negative fraction. The CDR3 protein sequence reads: CASSLTGKGITEAFF. The DNA sequence follows: TGTGCCAGCAGTTTGACCGGGAAAGGGATCACTGAAGCTTTCTTT.